These 4 T cell receptor beta chains came from one sample sequenced in a study of T cells in Graves' hyperthyroidism and ophthalmopathy. Template material for amplifying TCR beta CDR3 regions consisted of RNA transcripts. Primed by the HTBI set, a first-round RT-PCR was run on the TCR CDR3. TCRdb processed the multiplex PCR reads anew with MiXCR; each CDR3 protein has one entry. The sample shows around 340,000 distinct CDR3 sequences, 16% of them seen only once. The sample taken for sequencing was blood. The receptor set was obtained from a man aged 30 to 45 with Graves' hyperthyroidism.

This clonotype was seen a few times. V gene TRBV3-1 combines with J gene TRBJ2-2; no clear D. V dropped 2 bases and J dropped 4 bases, with 11 bases sitting between them. This CDR3 has 15 amino acids. The germline V gene has CDR1 LGHDT and CDR2 YNNKEL (reference sequence). The DNA of the CDR3 is TGTGCCAGCAGCCAATCTAGTAGAGGCACCGGGGAGCTGTTTTTT. It translates to CASSQSSRGTGELFF.

This clonotype has at least ten counts. The chain combines TRBV3-1 with TRBJ2-2; D gene ambiguous. Looked up from germline, CDR1 is LGHDT and CDR2 is YNNKEL (reference sequence). V gave up 2 bases and J gave up 6 bases, with 10 bases separating them. The CDR3 has 14 residues. Here the CDR3 reads CASSQSLIAGELFF. The CDR3 bases are TGTGCCAGCAGCCAATCCCTGATAGCCGGGGAGCTGTTTTTT.

The sample holds many counts of this clonotype. This chain connects TRBV28 to TRBJ1-1; D gene ambiguous. CDR3 length: 15 residues. Germline V gives CDR1 MDHEN, CDR2 SYDVKM. Trimming took 5 bases from V and 4 from J, leaving 17 bases between them. The CDR3 DNA follows: TGTGCCAGCAGTCTACTACGGGATTTTGGCACTGAAGCTTTCTTT. Its protein is CASSLLRDFGTEAFF.

This clonotype occurred many times. This chain uses TRBV20-1 with TRBJ2-3; no reliable D call. This CDR3 has 14 amino acids. V shed 0 bases and J shed 4 bases, with 11 bases lying between them. Germline V CDR1 and CDR2: DFQATT, SNEGSKA (reference sequence). The CDR3 spells CSARDPRRSDTQYF. Written as DNA, the CDR3 is TGCAGTGCTAGAGATCCTAGAAGGTCAGATACGCAGTATTTT.